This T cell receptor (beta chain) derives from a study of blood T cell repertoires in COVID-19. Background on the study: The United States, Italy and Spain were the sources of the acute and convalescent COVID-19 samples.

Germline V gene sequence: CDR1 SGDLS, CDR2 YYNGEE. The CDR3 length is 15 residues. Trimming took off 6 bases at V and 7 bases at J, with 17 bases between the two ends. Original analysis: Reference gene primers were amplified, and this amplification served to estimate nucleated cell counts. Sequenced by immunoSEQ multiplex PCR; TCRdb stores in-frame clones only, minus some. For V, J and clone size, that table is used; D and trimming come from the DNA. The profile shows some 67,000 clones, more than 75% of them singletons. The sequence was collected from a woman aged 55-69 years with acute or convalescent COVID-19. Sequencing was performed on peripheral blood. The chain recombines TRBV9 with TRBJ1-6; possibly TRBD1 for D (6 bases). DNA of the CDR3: TGTGCCAGCAACGCTCGGGGGGCTGGGAATTCACCCCTCCACTTT. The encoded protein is CASNARGAGNSPLHF.